What follows is one T cell receptor beta chain and its context. Its antigen is still unknown. The data are from a study of EBV T-cell therapy then PD-1 blockade in nasopharyngeal carcinoma. With 0 bases clipped from V and 0 bases from J, the junction kept 1 base outside the gene matches. Per germline, CDR1 SGHRS and CDR2 YFSETQ. The CDR3 consists of 15 residues. The method was immunoSEQ multiplex PCR; TCRdb's version includes in-frame clones alone and lacks a portion of them. The sample records about 19,000 clones, 84% being singletons. As for treatment: AdE1-LMPpoly-expanded autologous EBV-specific T-cell therapy followed by anti-PD-1 nivolumab.

This sample comprised CD8+ T cells from blood, obtained at roughly day 35 from a patient whose treatment included autologous EBV-specific T cells and nivolumab. This chain joins TRBV5-1 and TRBJ1-1; 8 bases match TRBD1. The sequence was obtained from a man in his forties with nasopharyngeal carcinoma. CDR3 DNA sequence: TGCGCCAGCAGCTTGGCAGGGGGCCTGAACACTGAAGCTTTCTTT. It translates to CASSLAGGLNTEAFF.